This T cell receptor beta chain is drawn from a study of beta chain features in type 1 diabetes. Notes on the study in general: Any HLA effect on TCRB rearrangement was left unresolved by small sub-analyses. Shorter templates may be favored by PCR, equally so in patients and controls.

There are a few counts of this clone. The antigen is undetermined. V was shortened by 6 bases and J by 0 bases, with 8 bases between the two germline ends. Looked up from germline, CDR1 is SGDLS and CDR2 is YYNGEE. CDR3 length equals 13 residues. Every isolated RNA sample was fully reverse transcribed, so sequencing captured expressed TCRB transcripts. The average read count of naive, central memory and regulatory T cell samples was some 3.5 million. Sequenced by immunoSEQ multiplex PCR; TCRdb stores in-frame clones only, minus some. The sample includes about 350,000 clones, roughly 21% of them seen just once.

The J gene is TRBJ2-3, the V gene TRBV9; D perhaps matches TRBD2 (5 bases). Input material: naive CD4+ T cells from blood. The sequence was obtained from a woman under 30 in good health. DNA for the CDR3: TGTGCCAGCAAAGGAGGAAGCACAGATACGCAGTATTTT. This encodes CASKGGSTDTQYF.